This T cell receptor (beta chain) derives from a study of shared clonotypes between healthy human individuals. As for the study in general: Those who served as donors were a couple of women and a few men between the ages of 18 and 49.

Only in-frame clones appear in the TCRdb table, and some are missing; sequencing was by immunoSEQ multiplex PCR. This sample yields roughly 2.6 million clones, of which more than 90% are seen a single time; roughly 0.13% belongs to the top ten. This CDR3 region has 14 residues. Trimming cost V 10 bases and J 6 bases, with 21 bases left between them. CDR1 is LNHDA, CDR2 SQIVND, per germline (reference sequence). The specimen sequenced was naive CD4+ T cells sorted from blood. Specified subset: CD45RA+ positively selected. The rearrangement links TRBV19 to TRBJ1-2, with D possibly TRBD1 on 6 matching bases. This TCR was recovered from a young man in good health. The CDR3 region has the DNA TGTGCCACCCGGATTGTGGGCAGGGGTAATGGCTACACCTTC. Its translation: CATRIVGRGNGYTF.